Listed below are T cell receptor beta chains from one sample, sequenced in a study of shared clonotypes between healthy human individuals. This table comes from immunoSEQ multiplex PCR, and its TCRdb copy is limited to in-frame clones, with some not included. Of roughly 550,000 clones in the sample, 95% to 96% were seen once. Sequenced sample: naive CD8+ T cells sorted from blood. These receptors were taken from a woman under 40 in good health. CDR3s include the opening cysteine and the closing phenylalanine or tryptophan. Fields, in order: D gene, clone size, J gene, V gene, CDR3 DNA, CDR3 protein. The D gene is left open where the match is weak. Only some rows state a clone size, as once, few, many or a class for expanded clones.

NA,NA,TRBJ2-3,TRBV5-6,TGTGCCAGCAGCTTCTCCGTGGCTCCTAGATCAGATACGCAGTATTTT,CASSFSVAPRSDTQYF
TRBD1,NA,TRBJ2-7,TRBV28,TGTGCCAGCAGTAAGACAGGGGGCGCCTACGAGCAGTACTTC,CASSKTGGAYEQYF
NA,NA,TRBJ1-5,TRBV5-1,TGCGCCAGCAGCTTGGATCCCAGTCAGCCCCAGCATTTT,CASSLDPSQPQHF
NA,NA,TRBJ1-5,TRBV2,TGTGCCAGCAGAACGGACGCTAGCAATCAGCCCCAGCATTTT,CASRTDASNQPQHF
NA,NA,TRBJ2-2,TRBV28,TGTGCCAGCAGTTTTCTTTGGGAGCTGTTTTTT,CASSFLWELFF
NA,NA,TRBJ2-7,TRBV9,TGTGCCAGCAGCCAGGGACTGGTCTCCTACGAGCAGTACTTC,CASSQGLVSYEQYF
NA,NA,TRBJ1-2,TRBV30,TGTGCCTGGGACGGCGGTTTTTACTATGGCTACACCTTC,CAWDGGFYYGYTF
TRBD2,NA,TRBJ2-5,TRBV29-1,TGCAGCGTTGAGACTAGCGGGAGAGAGGCGGAGACCCAGTACTTC,CSVETSGREAETQYF
NA,NA,TRBJ2-1,TRBV10-1,TGCGCCAGCAGTGATTGGCCGAGCGGTGACTACAATGAGCAGTTCTTC,CASSDWPSGDYNEQFF
TRBD1,NA,TRBJ1-5,TRBV5-6,TGTGCCAGCAGCTTTTTCGGGACAGGGGGTCCCAATCAGCCCCAGCATTTT,CASSFFGTGGPNQPQHF
NA,once,TRBJ2-3,TRBV9,TGTGCCAGCAGCGTCCCGGGACTTCCACTAGATAGCACAGATACGCAGTATTTT,CASSVPGLPLDSTDTQYF
NA,NA,TRBJ2-3,TRBV11-2,TGTGCCAGCAGCTTAGCTTCCCCAGATACGCAGTATTTT,CASSLASPDTQYF
NA,once,TRBJ2-5,TRBV7-7,TGTGCCAGCAGCTTAGGATGGGCAGACCAAGAGACCCAGTACTTC,CASSLGWADQETQYF
TRBD2,NA,TRBJ2-2,TRBV5-1,TGCGCCAGCAGGTATGGGACTATGAACACCGGGGAGCTGTTTTTT,CASRYGTMNTGELFF
NA,NA,TRBJ2-2,TRBV9,TGTGCCAGCAGCGTATACGACACCGGGGAGCTGTTTTTT,CASSVYDTGELFF
NA,NA,TRBJ2-7,TRBV6-6,TGTGCCAGCAGTTACTCGTTGCGGCTTCTCTCCTACGAGCAGTACTTC,CASSYSLRLLSYEQYF
NA,NA,TRBJ2-7,TRBV28,TGTGCCAGCAGTTTGGACACTGCCTACGAGCAGTACTTC,CASSLDTAYEQYF
NA,once,TRBJ1-5,TRBV2,TGTGCCAGCAGTGGTGGACAGTTCAATCAGCCCCAGCATTTT,CASSGGQFNQPQHF
NA,NA,TRBJ2-7,TRBV11-2,TGTGCCAGCAGCTTAAGTCCCGCAGGGACCTACGAGCAGTACTTC,CASSLSPAGTYEQYF
TRBD2,NA,TRBJ2-2,TRBV7-9,TGTGCCAGCAGCCCCGGACTAGCGTCTGTTACCGGGGAGCTGTTTTTT,CASSPGLASVTGELFF
TRBD1,NA,TRBJ1-5,TRBV19,TGTGCCAGTAGTATCAGGGACAGAAATCAGCCCCAGCATTTT,CASSIRDRNQPQHF
NA,NA,TRBJ2-1,TRBV4-1,TGCGCCAGCAGCCAAGTAGGAGGGGGCAAAGGCAATGAGCAGTTCTTC,CASSQVGGGKGNEQFF
NA,NA,TRBJ2-7,TRBV28,TGTGCCAGCAGTTTACTTCGGGGGCGCAATCACGAGCAGTACTTC,CASSLLRGRNHEQYF
NA,NA,TRBJ2-7,TRBV6-5,TGTGCCAGCAGTTCCTCGGGCAGCGAATACGAGCAGTACTTC,CASSSSGSEYEQYF
NA,NA,TRBJ2-1,TRBV5-6,TGTGCCAGCAGCTTGGGTGAGAGAATCTCCTACAATGAGCAGTTCTTC,CASSLGERISYNEQFF
NA,NA,TRBJ2-7,TRBV4-1,TGCGCCAGCAGCCTCCGACTACCCGCCGACGAGCAGTACTTC,CASSLRLPADEQYF
NA,NA,TRBJ2-3,TRBV5-4,TGTGCCAGCAGCTTGGTCGGGAGAGGGGCCACAGATACGCAGTATTTT,CASSLVGRGATDTQYF
NA,NA,TRBJ2-7,TRBV5-4,TGTGCCAGCAGCTTTGAAACGGGGGCCTACGAGCAGTACTTC,CASSFETGAYEQYF
TRBD2,once,TRBJ2-5,TRBV7-9,TGTGCCAGCAGCCCCGGGACTAGCGGGAAAGAGACCCAGTACTTC,CASSPGTSGKETQYF
NA,once,TRBJ2-3,TRBV27,TGTGCCAGCAGTCCCTTGGGGACCTTCGGCGCAGATACGCAGTATTTT,CASSPLGTFGADTQYF
NA,NA,TRBJ2-7,TRBV14,TGTGCCAGCAGCCTAGGGGCCCGGGAGCAGTACTTC,CASSLGAREQYF
TRBD2,NA,TRBJ2-3,TRBV19,TGTGCCAGTAGTAGGGGGACTATTAGCACAGATACGCAGTATTTT,CASSRGTISTDTQYF
NA,NA,TRBJ2-7,TRBV13,TGTGCCAGCGGAGAGACTGCGAGCTCCTACGAGCAGTACTTC,CASGETASSYEQYF
NA,NA,TRBJ2-5,TRBV5-5,TGTGCCAGCAGCTCGAGAGGCGGGGAGACCCAGTACTTC,CASSSRGGETQYF
NA,NA,TRBJ1-2,TRBV5-6,TGTGCCAGCAGCCAGGACCCCTATGGCTACACCTTC,CASSQDPYGYTF
NA,NA,TRBJ2-2,TRBV5-4,TGTGCCAGCAGCGAGGGCACCGGGGAGCTGTTTTTT,CASSEGTGELFF